The sequence of this TCR beta chain was determined in a study of CD8 T cells in acute hepatitis C reinfection (dated by TCRdb to the early 2020s). At the level of the whole study: This study examined the TCRbeta repertoire of CD8+ T cells that recognize the HCV NS3-1073 epitope, both during acute infection and after viral clearance. Paired acute and follow-up samples were contributed by four of the spontaneous resolvers.

Genomic DNA was extracted from the FACS-sorted cells, and the TCRbeta chains were sequenced by the commercial immunoSEQ service. The source study handled its data this way. The repertoire data were analyzed using ImmunoSEQ Analyzer software v3.0 and R v3.5.1. Only productive rearrangements were analyzed, as sequences containing stop codons or out-of-frame rearrangements were removed. The sequencing provider supplied the metrics for Simpson diversity, Shannon entropy, CDR3 length and nucleotide addition. Clonotypes were grouped by frequency into dominant, sub-dominant, low or lowest abundance categories, and clonotypes below 0.1% were left out of most analyses. A CDR3 amino acid clonotype was designated public if detected in at least two subjects at a cumulative frequency of at least 0.5%. TCRdb obtained this table from immuneACCESS and retained in-frame rearrangements with V and J assigned. These tables miss some clones; where compared with another copy, unresolved V genes account for less than half of the shortfall, and the remainder is unexplained. That table is the source of V, J and clone size, and D and trimming were worked out from the DNA. The sample table records about 38,000 clones; 75% to 90% of these occur just once. The ten largest make up 9.5% to 12% of the sample.

The V end loses 1 base and the J end loses 1 base, and a stretch of 9 bases separates them. The CDR3, cysteine through phenylalanine, is 15 amino acids long. This entry keeps only the CDR3 DNA: 45 bases, framed from base 1. Reading the germline V gene gives CDR1 SGHTA and CDR2 FQGTGA. General study outcomes and caveats: More than ten public clonotypes were found regardless of outcome, and V04-02/J02-02 was used by one public clonotype. TRBV04 and TRBV06 gene families were preferentially used in all groups, and this usage was not explained by overrepresentation in the naive pool. Because bulk sequencing covered only the TCRbeta chain, the alphabeta pairing of public clonotypes could not be determined. Follow-up repertoires were not available for chronically infected subjects, because NS3-1073 specific cells were too rare to be sorted. It was rare for CDR3 sequences to be shared with other epitopes, and exact matching may have been limited by differing sequencing approaches. The NS3-1073 specific repertoires were highly diverse, and diversity did not differ significantly among acute resolver, follow-up resolver and acute chronic samples.

The time point label, as the study defines it: naive CD8 control sorted from an acute-time-point sample. Enrolled in the Montreal Hepatitis C Cohort (HEPCO) in Canada, the donors were people who inject drugs, and these donors were followed every 3 months. Acute primary HCV infection was defined by a positive HCV RNA or antibody test following a negative test within the previous 24 weeks. Surface staining used CD3, CD8 and CD45RO antibodies, with an aqua fixable dye to exclude dead cells. The cohort included seven or eight spontaneous resolvers, defined as subjects with HCV RNA clearance within 24 weeks. Negative selection by means of the MACS CD8+ T cell Isolation Kit yielded CD8+ T cells from peripheral blood mononuclear cells recovered from cryopreservation by thawing. Sorting of the cells was done on a BD FACSAria II cell sorter. For this clone: Its antigen remains unidentified. The input lacks base qualities; no much larger clone sits a single base away.

The TCR sequence derives from a woman in her late teens or twenties who spontaneously cleared hepatitis C infection. Sequencing input: naive CD8+ T cells from PBMCs. Read against the paper, the sample's cell subset or site label means: sorted total naive CD45RO-negative CD8+ T cells. This chain joins TRBV7-3 to TRBJ2-3; no D gene call is confident. The CDR3 has the sequence CASSLSTIGTDTQYF. The DNA sequence reads TGTGCCAGCAGCTTAAGTACAATAGGCACAGATACGCAGTATTTT. Beyond the CDR3, the reference TRBV7-3 and TRBJ2-3 genes provide the residues; the full variable domain reads: GAGVSQTPSNKVTEKGKYVELRCDPISGHTALYWYRQSLGQGPEFLIYFQGTGAADDSGLPNDRFFAVRPEGSVSTLKIQRTERGDSAVYLCASSLSTIGTDTQYFGPGTRLTVL.